One sample yielded the 30 T cell receptor beta chains listed below, sequenced in a study of shared clonotypes between healthy human individuals. Terminally differentiated effector memory CD45RA+ cells were left out of the naive CD8 fraction, which was CD45RO-negative and positively selected for CCR7. The method was immunoSEQ multiplex PCR; TCRdb's version includes in-frame clones alone and lacks a portion of them. The table lists around 700,000 clones, just over 90% of them singletons. Material: naive CD8+ T cells sorted from blood. These receptors were obtained from a man aged 25-45 years in good health.

The genes are TRBV7-3 and TRBJ2-1; D gene uncertain. The germline V gene has CDR1 SGHTA and CDR2 FQGTGA. This CDR3 contains 13 residues. V lost 6 bases, J lost 8 bases, and 14 bases lay in between. CDR3 bases: TGTGCCAGCAGGAAAGAGCAGGCCCATGAGCAGTTCTTC. It translates to CASRKEQAHEQFF.

Remarks on this clone: The sample has other DNA sequences that encode this CDR3 too. The chain is built from TRBV7-9 and TRBJ2-7; D uncertain. Trimming shortened V by 2 bases and J by 2 bases, and 4 bases separated the two germline ends. Germline CDR1 SEHNR, CDR2 FQNEAQ (reference sequence). The CDR3 is made up of 12 amino acids. In DNA form, the CDR3 reads TGTGCCAGCAGCTTAAGGGCCTACGAGCAGTACTTC. This translates into CASSLRAYEQYF. The whole variable domain, filled in from reference TRBV7-9 and TRBJ2-7, reads DTGVSQNPRHKITKRGQNVTFRCDPISEHNRLYWYRQTLGQGPEFLTYFQNEAQLEKSRLLSDRFSAERPKGSFSTLEIQRTEQGDSAMYLCASSLRAYEQYFGPGTRLTVT.

The J gene is TRBJ2-3, the V gene TRBV7-2, with unresolved D. CDR1 and CDR2 (germline): SGHTA, FQGNSA. This CDR3 contains 14 residues. With 0 bases removed from V and 1 base from J, the gap between germline ends came to 5 bases. In DNA form, the CDR3 reads TGTGCCAGCAGCTTAGCGACCGGCACAGATACGCAGTATTTT. This encodes CASSLATGTDTQYF.

J is TRBJ2-7 and V is TRBV27; TRBD1 might be the D (5 bases). Trimming shortened V by 1 base and J by 6 bases, and 10 bases separated the two germline ends. The V gene's germline CDR1 is MNHEY and CDR2 SMNVEV (reference sequence). This CDR3 spans 13 amino acids. The CDR3 DNA follows: TGTGCCAGCAGTTTATTGACAGCACGCGAGCAGTACTTC. This sequence encodes CASSLLTAREQYF.

The gene calls are TRBV5-1 and TRBJ2-7, with D tentatively TRBD1 or TRBD2 (6 bases each). CDR1 and CDR2 (germline): SGHRS, YFSETQ. The CDR3 length is 14 residues. Trimming pared 1 base from V and 6 bases from J, leaving 14 bases between. CDR3 nucleotides: TGCGCCAGCAGCTTGACAGGGAGGTCTTTCGAGCAGTACTTC. This sequence encodes CASSLTGRSFEQYF. The full variable domain, completed using reference TRBV5-1 and TRBJ2-7, is KAGVTQTPRYLIKTRGQQVTLSCSPISGHRSVSWYQQTPGQGLQFLFEYFSETQRNKGNFPGRFSGRQFSNSRSEMNVSTLELGDSALYLCASSLTGRSFEQYFGPGTRLTVT.

J is TRBJ2-1 and V is TRBV5-6, with TRBD2 identical over 8 bases. Trimming at V came to 4 bases and at J to 7 bases, leaving 16 bases not matched to a gene. The germline V gene encodes CDR1 SGHDT and CDR2 YYEEEE. This CDR3 contains 17 residues. The CDR3, as DNA: TGTGCCAGCAGCGAACTAGCGGTCGCAATCATGACGAATGAGCAGTTCTTC. As protein: CASSELAVAIMTNEQFF.

The CDR3 region is CASRDRGREPYQPQHF. The CDR3 DNA is TGTGCCAGCCGGGACAGGGGGCGCGAGCCGTATCAGCCCCAGCATTTT. The genes are TRBV19 and TRBJ1-5; 12 bases agree with TRBD1. This CDR3 region has 16 residues. The germline V gene has CDR1 LNHDA and CDR2 SQIVND (reference sequence). J lost 5 bases, V lost 9 bases, and 11 bases had no gene match.

The V call is TRBV27, the J call TRBJ1-5; possible D gene TRBD1, 5 bases. The germline CDR1 and CDR2 sequences are MNHEY and SMNVEV (reference sequence). The V end lost 0 bases, the J end lost 7 bases, and 10 bases lay between the germline ends. The CDR3 is 14 residues long. The chain's CDR3 is CASSLSGGLQPQHF. CDR3 in DNA: TGTGCCAGCAGTTTATCCGGGGGATTACAGCCCCAGCATTTT.

J is TRBJ2-3 and V is TRBV15; weak D call: TRBD2 (6 bases). Germline assignment: CDR1 LNHNV and CDR2 YYDKDF (reference sequence). Trimming removed 6 bases from V and 1 base from J, with 11 bases in between. CDR3 length equals 14 residues. The CDR3 region has the DNA TGTGCCACCAGTAGACTAGGGGGCACAGATACGCAGTATTTT. It codes for CATSRLGGTDTQYF.

This chain uses TRBV5-1 with TRBJ2-7; 7 bases are a match to TRBD2. Germline V gene data show CDR1 as SGHRS and CDR2 as YFSETQ. J gave up 5 bases and V 0 bases, and 5 bases lay outside the gene matches. This CDR3 has 14 residues. CDR3 sequence reads: CASSLGGSFDEQYF. For the CDR3, the DNA is TGCGCCAGCAGCTTGGGCGGGAGCTTCGACGAGCAGTACTTC. Variable domain in full (rest from reference TRBV5-1 and TRBJ2-7): KAGVTQTPRYLIKTRGQQVTLSCSPISGHRSVSWYQQTPGQGLQFLFEYFSETQRNKGNFPGRFSGRQFSNSRSEMNVSTLELGDSALYLCASSLGGSFDEQYFGPGTRLTVT.

This rearrangement joins TRBV7-2 to TRBJ1-2; maybe TRBD1 (5 bases). CDR1 SGHTA and CDR2 FQGNSA come from the germline V gene. Trimming removed 4 bases at V and 5 bases at J, with 17 bases between. The CDR3 has 15 amino acids. CDR3 DNA: TGTGCCAGCAGCTCCCCACCTGGGACTCAATATGGCTACACCTTC. The encoded protein is CASSSPPGTQYGYTF.

This chain joins TRBV27 and TRBJ1-2; D is perhaps TRBD1 (6 bases). Germline values: CDR1 MNHEY, CDR2 SMNVEV (reference sequence). The CDR3 is 17 residues long. V lost 0 bases and J 5 bases, leaving 19 bases between the germline ends. In DNA form, the CDR3 reads TGTGCCAGCAGTTTATCGCCAGGGGCGAGGAGCGGTTATGGCTACACCTTC. Encoded protein: CASSLSPGARSGYGYTF.

The gene calls are TRBV11-2 and TRBJ2-5, with D hard to call. The germline CDR1 and CDR2 sequences are SGHAT and FQNNGV. V was cut by 5 bases and J by 5 bases, with 9 bases left in between. The CDR3 covers 12 residues. The chain's CDR3 is CASSPPWETQYF. For the CDR3, the DNA is TGTGCCAGCAGCCCACCATGGGAGACCCAGTACTTC.

The chain joins TRBV27 to TRBJ1-1; D not certain. Per germline, CDR1 MNHEY and CDR2 SMNVEV (reference sequence). V gave up 9 bases and J gave up 3 bases, with 14 bases separating them. The CDR3 totals 13 residues. CDR3 residues: CASRPDGYTEAFF. The CDR3 DNA is TGTGCCAGTCGCCCGGACGGGTACACTGAAGCTTTCTTT.

This clone was counted once. The chain recombines TRBV11-3 with TRBJ2-7, with a possible D match to TRBD2 (6 bases). V was pared by 3 bases and J by 3 bases, with 12 bases between. The V gene's germline CDR1 is SGHNT and CDR2 YENEEA. CDR3 length: 14 amino acids. The CDR3 bases are TGTGCCAGCAGCTTTTTTAGCGGCAGCTACGAGCAGTACTTC. It translates to CASSFFSGSYEQYF.

The chain is built from TRBV9 and TRBJ2-1; D unresolved. This CDR3 is built from 17 residues. Between the trimmed V and J ends, which lost 3 bases and 9 bases, there was a span of 25 bases. CDR1 is SGDLS, CDR2 YYNGEE, per germline. CDR3 in amino acids: CASSAADTTPLVGEQFF. The CDR3 DNA reads TGTGCCAGCAGCGCAGCCGACACGACCCCTTTAGTGGGTGAGCAGTTCTTC.

This clone was detected once. V is TRBV30 and J is TRBJ2-3; TRBD2 aligns across 13 bases. CDR1 GTSNPN and CDR2 SVGIG come from the germline V gene (reference sequence). The CDR3 consists of 15 residues. V lost 0 bases and J lost 4; bases outside the gene matches: 1. The CDR3 sequence is CAWSVGLAGADTQYF. The CDR3 nucleotides read TGTGCCTGGAGTGTCGGACTAGCGGGGGCAGATACGCAGTATTTT.

V gene TRBV7-9 combines with J gene TRBJ2-5; D is undetermined. The CDR3 extends over 15 amino acids. Germline loops: CDR1 SEHNR, CDR2 FQNEAQ (reference sequence). V was shortened by 1 base and J by 1 base, with 10 bases between the two germline ends. CDR3 in DNA: TGTGCCAGCAGCTTAGTTGACCAGGTCCAAGAGACCCAGTACTTC. Its translation: CASSLVDQVQETQYF.

V and J are TRBV6-5 and TRBJ2-7, with TRBD1 matching 7 bases. V gave up 5 bases and J gave up 3 bases; unmatched junction bases: 4. Germline values: CDR1 MNHEY, CDR2 SVGAGI. This CDR3 is 13 amino acids long. CDR3 in DNA: TGTGCCAGCAGTGCCCGGGACAGCTACGAGCAGTACTTC. Amino acid sequence: CASSARDSYEQYF.

The chain couples TRBV15 to TRBJ2-1; D gene ambiguous. Germline V lookup: CDR1 LNHNV, CDR2 YYDKDF (reference sequence). The CDR3 spans 13 residues. V was cut by 4 bases and J by 9 bases, with 13 bases left in between. The CDR3: CATSTYSAREQFF. CDR3 DNA: TGTGCCACCAGCACCTACTCTGCTCGTGAGCAGTTCTTC.

The chain recombines TRBV9 with TRBJ1-2; the D gene is possibly TRBD1 (5 bases). Germline V CDR1 and CDR2: SGDLS, YYNGEE. V lost 4 bases and J 0 bases, leaving 16 bases between the germline ends. CDR3 length: 16 amino acids. CDR3 in amino acids: CASSIYPTAPNYGYTF. DNA of the CDR3: TGTGCCAGCAGCATTTACCCGACAGCGCCTAACTATGGCTACACCTTC.

The rearrangement uses TRBV18 and TRBJ2-7; D remains ambiguous. Germline-derived CDR1 and CDR2 are KGHSH and LQKENI. Trimming took 5 bases from V and 0 from J, leaving 11 bases between them. The CDR3 runs 14 residues. CDR3: CASSSPETSYEQYF. DNA of the CDR3: TGTGCCAGCTCATCCCCAGAGACCTCCTACGAGCAGTACTTC.

The chain employs TRBV28 and TRBJ2-5, with unresolved D. The germline V and J ends were trimmed by 4 bases and 2 bases, with 14 bases remaining between them. The length of the CDR3 is 15 residues. The germline CDR1 and CDR2 sequences are MDHEN and SYDVKM. The CDR3 nucleotides are TGTGCCAGCAGTTCCCCAAGAAAGGCTCAAGAGACCCAGTACTTC. Translation gives CASSSPRKAQETQYF.

The V call is TRBV7-9, the J call TRBJ2-5; D perhaps matches TRBD2 (5 bases). Germline CDR1 SEHNR, CDR2 FQNEAQ (reference sequence). This CDR3 has 15 amino acids. V lost 5 bases and J 5 bases, leaving 18 bases between the germline ends. CDR3 bases: TGTGCCAGCAGCATACTAGAGCTCCACCTTGAGACCCAGTACTTC. This sequence encodes CASSILELHLETQYF.

The rearrangement links TRBV27 to TRBJ2-7; a possible D gene is TRBD1 (6 bases). Trimming removed 6 bases from V and 2 bases from J, with 14 bases in between. The CDR3 spans 14 residues. CDR1 is MNHEY, CDR2 SMNVEV, per germline (reference sequence). The CDR3 DNA reads TGTGCCAGCAGCTCTCTTCCAGGGGCCTACGAGCAGTACTTC. This translates into CASSSLPGAYEQYF.

J is TRBJ1-1 and V is TRBV18; a weak D match, TRBD1 (5 bases). In germline, CDR1 is KGHSH, CDR2 LQKENI. This CDR3 spans 15 amino acids. V lost 6 bases, J lost 7 bases, and 21 bases lay in between. The CDR3 nucleotides are TGTGCCAGCTCCGTTCCTGGAAAGGGGATCATTGAAGCTTTCTTT. It codes for CASSVPGKGIIEAFF.

This sequence joins TRBV29-1 and TRBJ2-1, with 7 bases matching TRBD1. The length of the CDR3 is 13 residues. The germline CDR1 and CDR2 sequences are SQVTM and ANQGSEA. The CDR3 coding sequence is TGCAGTTCCTCCGGGACAGATAACAATGAGCAGTTCTTC. Translation: CSSSGTDNNEQFF.

The chain carries TRBV9 and TRBJ2-1, with 8 positions matching TRBD1. Trimming at V came to 3 bases and at J to 3 bases, leaving 8 bases not matched to a gene. The CDR3 is made up of 16 amino acids. CDR1 is SGDLS and CDR2 is YYNGEE in the germline V gene. The CDR3 DNA reads TGTGCCAGCAGCGGCGGGACAGGTGGGGACTACAATGAGCAGTTCTTC. As protein: CASSGGTGGDYNEQFF.

The rearrangement uses TRBV11-2 and TRBJ1-4; the D is unclear. Looked up from germline, CDR1 is SGHAT and CDR2 is FQNNGV. The CDR3 extends over 14 amino acids. With 1 base removed from V and 4 bases from J, the gap between germline ends came to 7 bases. The CDR3 region is CASSLAAFNEKLFF. CDR3 nucleotide sequence: TGTGCCAGCAGCTTAGCAGCGTTTAATGAAAAACTGTTTTTT.

The V call is TRBV5-1, the J call TRBJ2-7, with TRBD1 as a possible D gene (6 bases). The CDR3 sequence is 15 residues long. Germline V gene sequence: CDR1 SGHRS, CDR2 YFSETQ. V gave up 4 bases and J gave up 0 bases, with 14 bases separating them. DNA of the CDR3: TGCGCCAGCAGCCAGACAGGTGCTAGCTCCTACGAGCAGTACTTC. It codes for CASSQTGASSYEQYF.